A selection of T cell receptor beta chains follows, all from one sample in a study of CD8+CD57+ T cells in acquired aplastic anemia. TCRdb redid the calling of the reads with MiXCR, one entry per CDR3 protein. The sample has about 220,000 distinct CDR3 sequences, 30% to 40% seen once. Source material: sorted CD4+, CD8+, or CD8+CD57+ T cells (not recorded which) from PBMCs. These receptors originate from a human donor in good health, serving as a control. The CDR3 runs from the conserved cysteine through the conserved F or W. Fields, in order: D gene, J gene, clone size, V gene, CDR3 protein, CDR3 DNA. D genes are given only for firm matches. Part of the rows lack a size; the others show once, few, many or a class for expanded clones.

d_call: .; j_call: TRBJ1-1; clone_size: many; v_call: TRBV29-1; cdr3_aa: CSVVGVNTEAFF; cdr3_nt: TGCAGCGTAGTCGGAGTGAACACTGAAGCTTTCTTT
d_call: .; j_call: TRBJ2-7; clone_size: many; v_call: TRBV5-1; cdr3_aa: CASSLLTGSYEQYF; cdr3_nt: TGCGCCAGCAGCTTACTGACAGGCAGCTACGAGCAGTACTTC
d_call: .; j_call: TRBJ1-5; clone_size: .; v_call: TRBV6-1; cdr3_aa: CASRPGNGNQPQHF; cdr3_nt: TGTGCCAGCAGGCCCGGGAATGGCAATCAGCCCCAGCATTTT
d_call: .; j_call: TRBJ2-7; clone_size: many; v_call: TRBV11-3; cdr3_aa: CASSHGGTLDEQYF; cdr3_nt: TGTGCCAGCAGCCATGGGGGGACCCTCGACGAGCAGTACTTC
d_call: .; j_call: TRBJ2-5; clone_size: .; v_call: TRBV5-4; cdr3_aa: CASSLGLARVETQYF; cdr3_nt: TGTGCCAGCAGCTTGGGGCTAGCGAGAGTCGAGACCCAGTACTTC
d_call: .; j_call: TRBJ2-7; clone_size: many; v_call: TRBV20-1; cdr3_aa: CSARDPTSTGNEQYF; cdr3_nt: TGCAGTGCTAGAGACCCTACTTCTACAGGGAACGAGCAGTACTTC
d_call: TRBD1; j_call: TRBJ1-4; clone_size: many; v_call: TRBV5-1; cdr3_aa: CASSLYGTVGEKLFF; cdr3_nt: TGCGCCAGCAGCTTGTACGGGACAGTGGGGGAAAAACTGTTTTTT
d_call: .; j_call: TRBJ2-7; clone_size: .; v_call: TRBV4-3; cdr3_aa: CASSQERSSGMPVVF; cdr3_nt: TGCGCCAGCAGCCAAGAAAGATCCTCCGGGATGCCAGTGGTTTTC
d_call: .; j_call: TRBJ1-6; clone_size: many; v_call: TRBV7-2; cdr3_aa: CASSLGGGSPLHF; cdr3_nt: TGTGCCAGCAGCTTAGGGGGGGGATCACCCCTCCACTTT
d_call: .; j_call: TRBJ2-3; clone_size: many; v_call: TRBV20-1; cdr3_aa: CSAPRGPTDTQYF; cdr3_nt: TGCAGTGCTCCGCGGGGCCCCACAGATACGCAGTATTTT
d_call: .; j_call: TRBJ2-1; clone_size: .; v_call: TRBV5-1; cdr3_aa: CASSLRLRDNEQFF; cdr3_nt: TGCGCCAGCAGCTTGCGCTTGCGGGACAATGAGCAGTTCTTC
d_call: .; j_call: TRBJ1-1; clone_size: .; v_call: TRBV27; cdr3_aa: CASSLKPTGTEAFF; cdr3_nt: TGTGCCAGCAGTTTAAAACCCACTGGCACTGAAGCTTTCTTT
d_call: .; j_call: TRBJ1-6; clone_size: .; v_call: TRBV2; cdr3_aa: CASSEWPGGNSPLHF; cdr3_nt: TGTGCCAGCAGTGAATGGCCAGGAGGCAATTCACCCCTCCACTTT
d_call: TRBD1; j_call: TRBJ2-5; clone_size: many; v_call: TRBV7-3; cdr3_aa: CASSATGQETQYF; cdr3_nt: TGTGCCAGCAGCGCGACAGGGCAAGAGACCCAGTACTTC
d_call: .; j_call: TRBJ2-5; clone_size: many; v_call: TRBV4-1; cdr3_aa: CASSLRDGIQETQYF; cdr3_nt: TGCGCCAGCAGCCTACGGGACGGAATCCAAGAGACCCAGTACTTC
d_call: .; j_call: TRBJ2-7; clone_size: many; v_call: TRBV4-1; cdr3_aa: CASSQDSRQGFYEQYF; cdr3_nt: TGCGCCAGCAGCCAAGACTCTCGGCAGGGGTTTTACGAGCAGTACTTC
d_call: TRBD1; j_call: TRBJ1-2; clone_size: many; v_call: TRBV5-1; cdr3_aa: CASSASTGGYGYTF; cdr3_nt: TGCGCCAGCAGCGCATCCACAGGGGGCTATGGCTACACCTTC
d_call: .; j_call: TRBJ1-2; clone_size: many; v_call: TRBV5-1; cdr3_aa: CASSLAADNYGYTF; cdr3_nt: TGCGCCAGCAGCTTGGCCGCGGATAACTATGGCTACACCTTC
d_call: .; j_call: TRBJ2-6; clone_size: many; v_call: TRBV2; cdr3_aa: CASNSGGANVLTF; cdr3_nt: TGTGCCAGCAATTCAGGGGGGGCCAACGTCCTGACTTTC
d_call: .; j_call: TRBJ1-4; clone_size: many; v_call: TRBV6-5; cdr3_aa: CASSWDRVREKLFF; cdr3_nt: TGTGCCAGCAGTTGGGACCGCGTTAGGGAAAAACTGTTTTTT
d_call: .; j_call: TRBJ1-1; clone_size: many; v_call: TRBV10-2; cdr3_aa: CASSEFPPWGPPLTEAFF; cdr3_nt: TGCGCCAGCAGTGAGTTCCCCCCGTGGGGCCCGCCGCTCACTGAAGCTTTCTTT
d_call: .; j_call: TRBJ1-6; clone_size: .; v_call: TRBV7-9; cdr3_aa: CASSLGISSPLHF; cdr3_nt: TGTGCCAGCAGCTTAGGAATCTCGTCACCCCTCCACTTT
d_call: .; j_call: TRBJ1-2; clone_size: many; v_call: TRBV20-1; cdr3_aa: CSASRPYGYTF; cdr3_nt: TGCAGTGCTAGCCGGCCCTATGGCTACACCTTC
d_call: .; j_call: TRBJ1-2; clone_size: .; v_call: TRBV7-2; cdr3_aa: CASRSDGPYGYTF; cdr3_nt: TGTGCCAGCAGGTCGGACGGTCCCTATGGCTACACCTTC
d_call: .; j_call: TRBJ1-3; clone_size: many; v_call: TRBV6-6; cdr3_aa: CASNSVSSGNTIYF; cdr3_nt: TGTGCCAGCAACTCGGTGAGCTCTGGAAACACCATATATTTT
d_call: .; j_call: TRBJ1-1; clone_size: many; v_call: TRBV4-2; cdr3_aa: CASSQDRGYMNTEAFF; cdr3_nt: TGTGCCAGCAGCCAAGACAGGGGATACATGAACACTGAAGCTTTCTTT
d_call: .; j_call: TRBJ2-7; clone_size: .; v_call: TRBV29-1; cdr3_aa: CSVSLGGNEQYF; cdr3_nt: TGCAGCGTCTCCCTCGGGGGCAACGAGCAGTACTTC
d_call: TRBD2; j_call: TRBJ2-1; clone_size: many; v_call: TRBV7-3; cdr3_aa: CASSPPRLAGVNEQFF; cdr3_nt: TGTGCCAGCAGCCCACCCCGGCTAGCGGGGGTCAATGAGCAGTTCTTC
d_call: .; j_call: TRBJ2-7; clone_size: many; v_call: TRBV20-1; cdr3_aa: CSARASNSYEQYF; cdr3_nt: TGCAGTGCTAGAGCCTCTAACTCCTACGAGCAGTACTTC
d_call: TRBD2; j_call: TRBJ2-1; clone_size: .; v_call: TRBV4-1; cdr3_aa: CASSQPGTKLHNEQFF; cdr3_nt: TGCGCCAGCAGCCAACCCGGGACTAAACTACACAATGAGCAGTTCTTC
d_call: .; j_call: TRBJ2-3; clone_size: many; v_call: TRBV9; cdr3_aa: CASSVVRGSTDTQYF; cdr3_nt: TGTGCCAGCAGCGTAGTAAGGGGTAGCACAGATACGCAGTATTTT
d_call: .; j_call: TRBJ1-6; clone_size: few; v_call: TRBV6-9; cdr3_aa: CASSYYKMGPLHF; cdr3_nt: TGTGCCAGCAGTTATTACAAGATGGGACCCCTCCACTTT
d_call: TRBD2; j_call: TRBJ2-4; clone_size: .; v_call: TRBV6-1; cdr3_aa: CASHRETTMGGKNIQYF; cdr3_nt: TGTGCCAGCCATCGAGAAACTACAATGGGGGGGAAAAACATTCAGTACTTC
d_call: .; j_call: TRBJ2-3; clone_size: .; v_call: TRBV15; cdr3_aa: CATSSWQGDTQYF; cdr3_nt: TGTGCCACCAGCAGCTGGCAGGGAGATACGCAGTATTTT
d_call: .; j_call: TRBJ1-4; clone_size: .; v_call: TRBV4-3; cdr3_aa: CASSQDGLRQNRLFF; cdr3_nt: TGCGCCAGCAGCCAAGATGGCCTGAGGCAGAATCGGCTGTTTTTT
d_call: .; j_call: TRBJ1-5; clone_size: .; v_call: TRBV24-1; cdr3_aa: CATSDSGDFNQPQHF; cdr3_nt: TGTGCCACCAGTGATTCAGGGGACTTTAATCAGCCCCAGCATTTT
d_call: .; j_call: TRBJ2-3; clone_size: many; v_call: TRBV7-2; cdr3_aa: CASSLAIGGGEDTQYF; cdr3_nt: TGTGCCAGCAGCTTAGCGATAGGGGGCGGGGAGGATACGCAGTATTTT
d_call: .; j_call: TRBJ2-3; clone_size: .; v_call: TRBV7-6; cdr3_aa: CASSPPQGTQYF; cdr3_nt: TGTGCCAGCAGCCCACCCCAAGGTACGCAGTATTTT
d_call: TRBD1; j_call: TRBJ2-5; clone_size: many; v_call: TRBV19; cdr3_aa: CASSLRQGRETQYF; cdr3_nt: TGTGCCAGTAGTCTTCGACAGGGTAGGGAGACCCAGTACTTC
d_call: .; j_call: TRBJ1-5; clone_size: .; v_call: TRBV10-3; cdr3_aa: CAISGGGLPNQPQHF; cdr3_nt: TGTGCCATCAGTGGGGGGGGTTTACCCAATCAGCCCCAGCATTTT
d_call: .; j_call: TRBJ1-1; clone_size: many; v_call: TRBV5-1; cdr3_aa: CASSLTQNTEAFF; cdr3_nt: TGCGCCAGCAGCTTAACACAGAACACTGAAGCTTTCTTT
d_call: TRBD1; j_call: TRBJ2-7; clone_size: .; v_call: TRBV10-3; cdr3_aa: CAISESMLRTGGNYEQYF; cdr3_nt: TGTGCCATCAGTGAGTCGATGTTACGGACAGGGGGAAACTACGAGCAGTACTTC
d_call: .; j_call: TRBJ1-5; clone_size: many; v_call: TRBV20-1; cdr3_aa: CSARGGRGSNQPQHF; cdr3_nt: TGCAGTGCTAGAGGGGGCAGGGGTAGCAATCAGCCCCAGCATTTT
d_call: .; j_call: TRBJ2-7; clone_size: many; v_call: TRBV7-3; cdr3_aa: CASSLHGDRSYEQYF; cdr3_nt: TGTGCCAGCAGCTTACATGGAGACAGGTCTTACGAGCAGTACTTC
d_call: .; j_call: TRBJ1-3; clone_size: .; v_call: TRBV11-1; cdr3_aa: CASSLGWVTTSGNTIYF; cdr3_nt: TGTGCCAGCAGCTTAGGTTGGGTAACCACCTCTGGAAACACCATATATTTT
d_call: TRBD2; j_call: TRBJ2-7; clone_size: many; v_call: TRBV5-1; cdr3_aa: CASSLRLSGSEYEQYF; cdr3_nt: TGCGCCAGCAGCTTACGCCTTAGCGGGAGTGAGTACGAGCAGTACTTC
d_call: .; j_call: TRBJ1-2; clone_size: many; v_call: TRBV19; cdr3_aa: CASSIAGTWGYTF; cdr3_nt: TGTGCCAGTAGTATAGCGGGGACCTGGGGCTACACCTTC
d_call: TRBD1; j_call: TRBJ2-7; clone_size: many; v_call: TRBV19; cdr3_aa: CASSGPGTGGSEQYF; cdr3_nt: TGTGCCAGTAGCGGTCCCGGGACAGGGGGCTCCGAGCAGTACTTC
d_call: .; j_call: TRBJ1-6; clone_size: many; v_call: TRBV11-2; cdr3_aa: CASSLGVGNSPLHF; cdr3_nt: TGTGCCAGCAGCTTGGGGGTGGGCAATTCACCCCTCCACTTT
d_call: .; j_call: TRBJ1-3; clone_size: .; v_call: TRBV4-1; cdr3_aa: CVSSQGFGGARDTIYF; cdr3_nt: TGCGTCAGCAGCCAAGGATTCGGGGGGGCGCGAGACACCATATATTTT
d_call: .; j_call: TRBJ2-5; clone_size: few; v_call: TRBV18; cdr3_aa: CASSPTPTQETQYF; cdr3_nt: TGTGCCAGCTCACCTACTCCTACCCAAGAGACCCAGTACTTC
d_call: .; j_call: TRBJ2-7; clone_size: many; v_call: TRBV20-1; cdr3_aa: CSATRGYEQYF; cdr3_nt: TGCAGTGCCACTAGGGGCTACGAGCAGTACTTC
d_call: .; j_call: TRBJ1-4; clone_size: many; v_call: TRBV19; cdr3_aa: CASSIGLAGRFGEKLFF; cdr3_nt: TGTGCCAGTAGTATAGGTCTTGCAGGCCGCTTCGGCGAAAAACTGTTTTTT
d_call: .; j_call: TRBJ2-5; clone_size: .; v_call: TRBV5-6; cdr3_aa: CASSFLLGGQETQYF; cdr3_nt: TGTGCCAGCAGCTTCCTCCTTGGTGGCCAGGAGACCCAGTACTTC
d_call: .; j_call: TRBJ2-5; clone_size: many; v_call: TRBV7-6; cdr3_aa: CASTRGSSLETQYF; cdr3_nt: TGTGCCAGCACCAGAGGATCTAGCTTAGAGACCCAGTACTTC
d_call: .; j_call: TRBJ2-5; clone_size: .; v_call: TRBV20-1; cdr3_aa: CSARDGLGAGTRYF; cdr3_nt: TGCAGTGCTAGAGACGGACTTGGGGCGGGGACCCGGTACTTC
d_call: .; j_call: TRBJ2-7; clone_size: many; v_call: TRBV20-1; cdr3_aa: CSATPGTASYEQYF; cdr3_nt: TGCAGTGCTACCCCAGGGACGGCCTCCTACGAGCAGTACTTC